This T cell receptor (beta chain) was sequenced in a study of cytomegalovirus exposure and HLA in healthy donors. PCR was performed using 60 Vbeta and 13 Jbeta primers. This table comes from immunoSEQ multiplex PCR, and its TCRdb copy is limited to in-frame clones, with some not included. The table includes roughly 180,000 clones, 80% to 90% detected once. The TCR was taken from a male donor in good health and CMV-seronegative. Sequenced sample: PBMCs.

The CDR3: CASRRSGGASVTGELFF. The CDR3 DNA follows: TGCGCCAGCAGAAGAAGCGGGGGGGCCTCGGTCACCGGGGAGCTGTTTTTT. The chain joins TRBV5-1 to TRBJ2-2; the match to TRBD2 covers 10 bases. The CDR3 totals 17 residues. The J segment lost 4 bases and the V segment lost 5 bases, leaving 11 bases of the junction unmatched. The germline V gene encodes CDR1 SGHRS and CDR2 YFSETQ.